Listed below are T cell receptor beta chains from one sample, sequenced in a study of blood T cell repertoires in COVID-19. Profiling relied on immunoSEQ multiplex PCR, and the TCRdb table lists in-frame clones only, not all of them. This table has 250,000 to 400,000 clones, about nine tenths appearing once. The sequenced material came from PBMCs or T cells enriched from blood (not recorded which). The receptors here all came from a man in his sixties who had recovered from COVID-19. Both conserved end residues are part of each CDR3.

j_gene: TRBJ2-1
v_gene: TRBV7-3
CDR3aa: CAVLGVGNGEQFF

j_gene: TRBJ1-5
v_gene: TRBV18
CDR3aa: CASSPGPDQPQHF

j_gene: TRBJ1-1
v_gene: TRBV6-5
CDR3aa: CASSPPGGLNTEAFF

j_gene: TRBJ2-7
v_gene: TRBV7-2
CDR3aa: CASSLASGNYEQYF

j_gene: TRBJ2-7
v_gene: TRBV28
CDR3aa: CASSFPAATYEQYF

j_gene: TRBJ2-5
v_gene: TRBV5-4
CDR3aa: CASSLALEGTQYF

j_gene: TRBJ1-2
v_gene: TRBV19
CDR3aa: CASSTGGLFDRGYTF

j_gene: TRBJ2-7
v_gene: TRBV10-3
CDR3aa: CAISGRQAPRYEQYF

j_gene: TRBJ2-3
v_gene: TRBV7-3
CDR3aa: CASSPLGLDTQYF

j_gene: TRBJ2-7
v_gene: TRBV21-1
CDR3aa: CASSKARTGRAYEQYF

j_gene: TRBJ2-1
v_gene: TRBV9
CDR3aa: CASSVKYGPSGSIYNEQFF

j_gene: TRBJ2-7
v_gene: TRBV6-5
CDR3aa: CASSSGQGYYEQYF

j_gene: TRBJ1-5
v_gene: TRBV2
CDR3aa: CASSKDNSNQPQHF

j_gene: TRBJ1-6
v_gene: TRBV28
CDR3aa: CASSPNGSPLHF

j_gene: TRBJ2-1
v_gene: TRBV7-3
CDR3aa: CASSLGGLAGMQFF

j_gene: TRBJ2-5
v_gene: TRBV5-1
CDR3aa: CASSSQGTSMETQYF

j_gene: TRBJ2-1
v_gene: TRBV3-1/TRBV3-2
CDR3aa: CASSPRDRPQFF

j_gene: TRBJ2-1
v_gene: TRBV5-1
CDR3aa: CASSSGLAVGGEQFF

j_gene: TRBJ1-6
v_gene: TRBV2
CDR3aa: CASRGQGIMGSPLHF

j_gene: TRBJ2-7
v_gene: TRBV7-2
CDR3aa: CASSLGLAEGWEQYF

j_gene: TRBJ2-7
v_gene: TRBV4-3
CDR3aa: CASSLESGQSYEQYF

j_gene: TRBJ2-6
v_gene: TRBV11-2
CDR3aa: CASSLDPEHLSGANVLTF

j_gene: TRBJ1-5
v_gene: TRBV28
CDR3aa: CASSFGRSSNQPQHF

j_gene: TRBJ1-1
v_gene: TRBV29-1
CDR3aa: CSVSTGNTEAFF

j_gene: TRBJ1-1
v_gene: TRBV28
CDR3aa: CASTPSGSWNTEAFF

j_gene: TRBJ1-6
v_gene: TRBV6-1
CDR3aa: CASSEENLASPLHF

j_gene: TRBJ2-3
v_gene: TRBV7-8
CDR3aa: CASSLVQGANLNTDTQYF

j_gene: TRBJ1-1
v_gene: TRBV28
CDR3aa: CASYLGGGEAFF

j_gene: TRBJ2-1
v_gene: TRBV5-1
CDR3aa: CASSLAGTSGEQFF

j_gene: TRBJ2-7
v_gene: TRBV7-2
CDR3aa: CASSLQGAYEQYF

j_gene: TRBJ2-5
v_gene: TRBV12-1
CDR3aa: CASSPTRGYQETQYF

j_gene: TRBJ1-1
v_gene: TRBV28
CDR3aa: CASSLPGTGGWNTEAFF

j_gene: TRBJ2-1
v_gene: TRBV11-3
CDR3aa: CASSPQGVTYNEQFF

j_gene: TRBJ2-1
v_gene: TRBV2
CDR3aa: CASCRERGNEQFF

j_gene: TRBJ1-5
v_gene: TRBV11-2
CDR3aa: CASSLARRVFNQPQHF

j_gene: TRBJ1-2
v_gene: TRBV6-1
CDR3aa: CASSADPGLGYTF

j_gene: TRBJ2-5
v_gene: TRBV9
CDR3aa: CASSVAGGAETQYF

j_gene: TRBJ2-1
v_gene: TRBV19
CDR3aa: CASSPGLDGEQFF

j_gene: TRBJ2-4
v_gene: TRBV5-6
CDR3aa: CASSLFEPKNIQYF

j_gene: TRBJ2-5
v_gene: TRBV2
CDR3aa: CASSFLAGGGQETQYF

j_gene: TRBJ1-1
v_gene: TRBV6-2/TRBV6-3
CDR3aa: CASSSQGAHTEAFF

j_gene: TRBJ1-1
v_gene: TRBV29-1
CDR3aa: CSVARQDNTEAFF

j_gene: TRBJ1-6
v_gene: TRBV9
CDR3aa: CASSAPGQLNSPLHF

j_gene: TRBJ2-4
v_gene: TRBV3-1/TRBV3-2
CDR3aa: CASSQYGGAVAKNIQYF

j_gene: TRBJ2-1
v_gene: TRBV5-1
CDR3aa: CASSLEGWNEQFF

j_gene: TRBJ2-3
v_gene: TRBV11-2
CDR3aa: CASSPTPDTQYF

j_gene: TRBJ1-3
v_gene: TRBV5-1
CDR3aa: CASSLEAGDTIYF

j_gene: TRBJ2-7
v_gene: TRBV7-3
CDR3aa: CASSSPPDRISYEQYF

j_gene: TRBJ2-1
v_gene: TRBV18
CDR3aa: CASSPTQDNEQFF

j_gene: TRBJ2-7
v_gene: TRBV7-3
CDR3aa: CASSPTSGRAGEQYF

j_gene: TRBJ2-1
v_gene: TRBV4-2
CDR3aa: CASSQDPLAGVAYNEQFF

j_gene: TRBJ1-5
v_gene: TRBV15
CDR3aa: CATSRAGVSNQPQHF

j_gene: TRBJ2-2
v_gene: TRBV27
CDR3aa: CASSKSGLNTGELFF

j_gene: TRBJ1-6
v_gene: TRBV7-2
CDR3aa: CASSLGGTDNSPLHF